The clone carrying this T cell receptor (beta chain) showed up just once. The antigen remains unidentified. This record comes from a study of PD-1 blockade in classical Hodgkin lymphoma. Background on the study: On a schedule of every 2 weeks, patients received nivolumab 3 mg/kg intravenously.

The sample's time point: cycle 4 day 1 (C4D1), after less than 7 weeks of nivolumab. The patients all showed relapse after autologous stem cell transplantation, while their brentuximab vedotin exposure varied. CDR3 length: 17 residues. Trimming removed 2 bases at V and 8 bases at J, with 24 bases between. Germline loops: CDR1 SGHAT, CDR2 FQNNGV. Measured with immunoSEQ multiplex PCR; TCRdb has only the in-frame clones, and not every one. The data show about 96,000 clones, about 92% seen once. Findings and caveats of the study: Relapsed/refractory patients reportedly had lower baseline diversity than newly diagnosed patients. Complete responders entered with baseline diversity on par with newly diagnosed patients, the results showed. Why the repertoires differ is still unclear, perhaps disease activity or prior therapy.

Sequenced material: peripheral blood mononuclear cells (PBMCs), taken before the fourth cycle of nivolumab. The chain carries TRBV11-2 and TRBJ1-2; possible D gene TRBD1, 6 bases. The clonotype was recovered from a human donor with classical Hodgkin lymphoma. In nucleotides, the CDR3 is TGTGCCAGCAGCTTAACTTCCCGTGGCAGGGGTACGAGAGGCTACACCTTC. Encoded protein: CASSLTSRGRGTRGYTF.